Each of the 31 T cell receptor beta chains below was sequenced from the same sample in a study of tumor-infiltrating lymphocytes in primary liver carcinoma. Both blood RNA, taken from unsorted whole blood, and germline DNA were extracted. Total RNA (approximately 450 ng) served as template for TCR beta cDNA synthesis primed by a constant-region primer. Modified slightly, ARM-PCR produced TCR beta libraries over three nested multiplex PCR rounds. Rounds one and two of PCR, each of about 10 cycles, were primed with TRBV1-TRBV30 forward primers and a C-beta reverse primer. In TCRdb, the multiplex PCR reads were re-called with MiXCR into one record per CDR3 protein. The sample has over 250,000 distinct CDR3 sequences; around three fifths are singletons. What was sequenced was peripheral blood. The receptors here all came from a woman in her thirties with primary liver carcinoma and hepatitis B virus infection.

This clonotype occurred a few times. The J gene is TRBJ2-1, the V gene TRBV6-5; TRBD2 matches at 15 bases. This CDR3 is built from 18 residues. Germline V gives CDR1 MNHEY, CDR2 SVGAGI. Unmatched junction bases numbered 9, after V lost 0 bases and J lost 9 bases. In nucleotides, the CDR3 is TGTGCCAGCAGTTACTCTTTGCGTACGGGACTAGCGGGAGGTGAGCAGTTCTTC. Translated: CASSYSLRTGLAGGEQFF.

As concerns this clonotype: Here the CDR3 omits its conserved ending phenylalanine or tryptophan, so a read error is the likely source. The chain recombines TRBV6-1 with TRBJ1-1; tentatively, D is TRBD1 (5 bases). The germline V and J ends were trimmed by 7 bases and 7 bases, with 19 bases remaining between them. This CDR3 comprises 14 residues. The germline CDR1 and CDR2 sequences are MNHNS and SASEGT. The CDR3 nucleotides read TGTGCCAGCAAAGAAGTTTGGGATAGGGGTGAAGCTTTCCTT. Protein product: CASKEVWDRGEAFL.

Remarks on this clonotype: An end of the junction differs from the germline gene, which may be a read error. The CDR3 DNA is TGTGCCAGCAGAGGACGGACTAGCGGACTACTTAGCTCCCACAATGAGCAGTTCTTC. Its protein product is CASRGRTSGLLSSHNEQFF. This chain joins TRBV6-1 and TRBJ2-1; 10 bases fit TRBD2. Per germline, CDR1 MNHNS and CDR2 SASEGT. This CDR3 has 19 residues.

Details on this clonotype: An end of the junction does not agree with germline; a read error may underlie this. The chain joins TRBV12-3 or TRBV12-4 to TRBJ1-1, with 7 bases that match TRBD1. This CDR3 has 16 amino acids. CDR3 in DNA: TGTGCCGGCAGTCCCAAAATGACAGGGCCGTCCACTGAAGCTTTCTTT. Translating gives CAGSPKMTGPSTEAFF.

On this clonotype itself: It may be a read error: a sequence one base away is much more abundant. The chain employs TRBV29-1 and TRBJ1-2, with a tentative D call TRBD1 (5 bases). CDR1 SQVTM and CDR2 ANQGSEA come from the germline V gene. V lost 4 bases and J lost 6, with 9 bases in between. The CDR3 runs to 11 residues. This CDR3 is CSVAGTNGYTF. The CDR3 nucleotides are TGCAGCGTTGCCGGGACTAATGGCTACACCTTC.

V and J are TRBV11-2 and TRBJ2-7, with D possibly being TRBD2 (5 bases). The CDR3 contains 12 residues. The germline V and J ends were trimmed by 10 bases and 10 bases, with 20 bases remaining between them. Germline assignment: CDR1 SGHAT and CDR2 FQNNGV. The CDR3 DNA follows: TGTGCCAACCGGGGAGAAAAATACGGACAGTACTTC. It translates to CANRGEKYGQYF.

A few counts support this clonotype. This rearrangement joins TRBV12-3 or TRBV12-4 to TRBJ2-1; D unresolved. This CDR3 has 13 amino acids. Trimming cost V 8 bases and J 4 bases, with 12 bases left between them. Here the CDR3 reads CASQLDPYNEQFF. The CDR3 DNA is TGTGCCAGCCAGCTAGACCCTTACAATGAGCAGTTCTTC.

This clonotype occurred many times. The V and J genes are TRBV12-3 or TRBV12-4 and TRBJ1-6; tentatively, D is TRBD1 (6 bases). V was cut by 3 bases and J by 10 bases, with 13 bases left in between. The CDR3 has 14 residues. DNA of the CDR3: TGTGCCAGCAGTTTGGGCCGCAGGGGCTCACCCCTCCACTTT. Amino acid sequence: CASSLGRRGSPLHF.

This clonotype was seen just once. A read error may produce the germline difference seen at one junction end. V and J are TRBV5-6 and TRBJ2-2; D is ambiguous. The CDR3 is made up of 11 amino acids. The germline CDR1 and CDR2 sequences are SGHDT and YYEEEE. CDR3 loop: CASNSTRELFF. CDR3 DNA sequence: TGTGCCAGCAACTCCACCAGGGAGCTGTTTTTT.

This clonotype was seen at least ten times. The chain joins TRBV6-2 or TRBV6-3 to TRBJ1-5; no reliable D call. The germline V gene encodes CDR1 MNHEY and CDR2 SVGEGT. This CDR3 contains 14 residues. The ends were cut back, 2 bases at V and 4 bases at J, with 9 bases in the middle. The CDR3: CASSYVADNQPQHF. Here the CDR3 DNA reads TGTGCCAGCAGTTACGTGGCGGATAATCAGCCCCAGCATTTT.

This clonotype was observed once. V is TRBV2 and J is TRBJ1-1; no clear D. The CDR3 is made up of 12 amino acids. Germline V gene sequence: CDR1 SNHLY, CDR2 FYNNEI. V was clipped by 0 bases and J by 9 bases, with 8 bases between them. The chain's CDR3 is CASSEASPQAFF. CDR3 DNA: TGTGCCAGCAGTGAAGCGAGCCCGCAAGCTTTCTTT.

Note on this clonotype: Compared with germline, one end of the junction differs, possibly owing to a read error. V and J are TRBV5-1 and TRBJ2-5; 7 nucleotides line up with TRBD1. Germline CDR1 SGHRS, CDR2 YFSETQ. The CDR3 covers 15 residues. The CDR3 bases are TGCGCCAACAGCTTTGAGACAGGGCGTCGGGATACCCAGTACTTC. Its protein product is CANSFETGRRDTQYF.

The rearrangement joins TRBV11-3 to TRBJ1-5; 8 bases agree with TRBD1. This CDR3 region has 19 residues. V was clipped by 7 bases and J by 0 bases; unmatched bases: 17. Germline V gene data show CDR1 as SGHNT and CDR2 as YENEEA. The chain's CDR3 is CASNFGDRPLIYSNQPQHF. The CDR3 DNA sequence: TGTGCCAGCAACTTCGGGGACAGGCCCTTGATTTATAGCAATCAGCCCCAGCATTTT.

V and J are TRBV11-2 and TRBJ2-7; D is unclear. CDR3 length equals 13 residues. V gave up 4 bases and J gave up 7 bases, with 14 bases separating them. Germline V gene lookup returns CDR1 SGHAT and CDR2 FQNNGV. DNA of the CDR3: TGTGCCAGCAGCTATAAAGGGTACTATGAGCAGTACTTC. Its protein product is CASSYKGYYEQYF.

This clonotype came up a few times. This sequence joins TRBV10-3 and TRBJ2-1; perhaps TRBD1 as D (6 bases). There are 14 residues in the CDR3. V was pared by 3 bases and J by 10 bases, with 16 bases between. Germline CDR1 ENHRY, CDR2 SYGVKD. This chain's CDR3 is CAISDGQGLGEQFF. CDR3 bases: TGTGCCATCAGTGATGGTCAGGGGCTAGGCGAGCAGTTCTTC.

There are many counts of this clonotype. The J gene is TRBJ2-2, the V gene TRBV11-2; possibly TRBD2 for D (5 bases). The CDR3 consists of 15 residues. V shed 4 bases and J shed 1 base, with 10 bases lying between them. The germline gives CDR1 SGHAT, CDR2 FQNNGV. The CDR3 here is CASSSDRENTGELFF. CDR3 in DNA: TGTGCCAGCAGCTCAGATCGGGAGAACACCGGGGAGCTGTTTTTT. The full variable domain, its missing parts supplied by reference TRBV11-2 and TRBJ2-2, is EAGVAQSPRYKIIEKRQSVAFWCNPISGHATLYWYQQILGQGPKLLIQFQNNGVVDDSQLPKDRFSAERLKGVDSTLKIQPAKLEDSAVYLCASSSDRENTGELFFGEGSRLTVL.

The chain recombines TRBV4-1 with TRBJ2-7; TRBD1 or TRBD2 may be the D gene (5 bases each). V lost 0 bases and J 6 bases, leaving 18 bases between the germline ends. This CDR3 region has 16 residues. Germline CDR1 and CDR2: MGHRA and YSYEKL. The CDR3 DNA is TGCGCCAGCAGCCAAGAATGGGAATTGGTCGGGGCCGAGCAGTACTTC. Protein sequence: CASSQEWELVGAEQYF.

In nucleotides, the CDR3 is TGCGCCAGCAGCCAACATAATGTTGGCCCGGAAGCTTTCTTT. This codes for CASSQHNVGPEAFF. This chain links TRBV4-1 with TRBJ1-1; D ambiguous. Trimming stripped 2 bases from V and 8 bases from J, with 15 bases between. The CDR3 has 14 amino acids. Looked up from germline, CDR1 is MGHRA and CDR2 is YSYEKL.

This clonotype was picked up many times. The J gene is TRBJ1-1, the V gene TRBV6-2 or TRBV6-3, with D uncertain. CDR3 size: 12 residues. Germline V gene data show CDR1 as MNHEY and CDR2 as SVGEGT. V lost 1 base and J 11 bases, leaving 11 bases between the germline ends. For the CDR3, the DNA is TGTGCCAGCAGTTACTGGTCCTCGAACGCTTTCTTT. It translates to CASSYWSSNAFF.

About this clonotype: One junction end does not reproduce the germline sequence, and a read error may be involved. CDR3 residues: CASRLAGYTGELSF. The CDR3 region has the DNA TGTGCCAGTAGATTAGCGGGATACACCGGGGAGCTGTCTTTT. The chain links TRBV6-2 or TRBV6-3 to TRBJ2-2, with TRBD2 identical over 8 bases. Germline CDR1 is MNHEY and CDR2 is SVGEGT. This CDR3 comprises 14 residues.

This clonotype was observed at least ten times. The chain uses TRBV11-3 and TRBJ2-2, with TRBD1 matching over 9 bases. The germline CDR1 and CDR2 sequences are SGHNT and YENEEA. The CDR3 sequence is 16 residues long. The V gene end was trimmed by 1 base and the J gene end by 0 bases; junction bases not matched to a gene: 0. The CDR3 nucleotides are TGTGCCAGCAGCTTAGGACAGGGGGCGAACACCGGGGAGCTGTTTTTT. Residues: CASSLGQGANTGELFF.

In this sample, this clonotype turned up many times. The rearrangement links TRBV6-2 or TRBV6-3 to TRBJ2-1; TRBD2 might be the D (5 bases). V lost 3 bases, J lost 5 bases, and 8 bases lay in between. CDR1 and CDR2 from the germline V gene are MNHEY and SVGEGT. This CDR3 spans 13 amino acids. The CDR3 is CASSYEADNEQFF. For the CDR3, the DNA is TGTGCCAGCAGTTATGAAGCGGACAATGAGCAGTTCTTC.

This clonotype showed up many times. V gene TRBV12-3 or TRBV12-4 combines with J gene TRBJ2-3, with 11 bases that match TRBD2. The CDR3 loop spans 18 amino acids. V lost 6 bases and J lost 2; bases outside the gene matches: 13. Here the CDR3 reads CASSRPLTSGDDTDTQYF. The CDR3 nucleotides are TGTGCCAGCAGCCGCCCCCTGACTAGCGGGGACGACACAGATACGCAGTATTTT.

V is TRBV6-1 and J is TRBJ2-1; 14 bases are a match to TRBD2. This CDR3 contains 15 residues. Germline CDR1 and CDR2: MNHNS and SASEGT. Unmatched junction bases numbered 10, after V lost 10 bases and J lost 8 bases. CDR3 in amino acids: CANSGTSGSSHEQFF. The CDR3 DNA reads TGTGCCAACAGCGGGACTAGCGGGAGTTCTCATGAGCAGTTCTTC.

About this clonotype: A much larger clone lies one base from this, so it may be a read error. The chain combines TRBV29-1 with TRBJ1-1; no definite D call. CDR1 and CDR2 (germline): SQVTM, ANQGSEA. Trimming shortened V by 6 bases and J by 10 bases, and 12 bases separated the two germline ends. CDR3 length equals 10 residues. The CDR3 is CSVLGNGAFF. CDR3 nucleotide sequence: TGCAGCGTATTGGGAAATGGAGCTTTCTTT.

Regarding this clonotype: A much more abundant neighbour one base away suggests this may be a read error. The CDR3 does not end in the conserved phenylalanine or tryptophan, so this is likely a read error. The V and J genes are TRBV29-1 and TRBJ2-7, with D possibly being TRBD2 (7 bases). Trimming shortened V by 3 bases and J by 5 bases, and 14 bases separated the two germline ends. Germline loops: CDR1 SQVTM, CDR2 ANQGSEA. The CDR3 loop spans 13 amino acids. CDR3 in amino acids: CSVEGGRTDEQYY. Written as DNA, the CDR3 is TGCAGCGTTGAGGGGGGGCGGACCGACGAGCAGTACTAC.

Comment on this clonotype: At one end, the junction sequence differs from germline, possibly due to a read error. The rearrangement links TRBV11-2 to TRBJ2-5; D tentatively reads TRBD1 or TRBD2 (5 bases each). The CDR3 is 14 residues long. Germline CDR1 is SGHAT and CDR2 is FQNNGV. The chain's CDR3 is CASSLEDGTRAQYF. The DNA for the CDR3 is TGTGCCAGCAGTTTAGAGGACGGGACGCGGGCCCAGTACTTC.

To note about this clonotype: A much larger clonotype is one base distant, so this may be a read error. J is TRBJ2-1 and V is TRBV4-1; TRBD1 matches at 8 bases. Germline lookup yields CDR1 MGHRA and CDR2 YSYEKL. Losses at the gene ends were 0 bases for V and 8 bases for J; bases not matched to a gene: 6. There are 15 residues in the CDR3. This CDR3 reads CASSQEARGRHEQFF. The CDR3 nucleotides are TGCGCCAGCAGCCAAGAAGCCAGGGGGCGCCATGAGCAGTTCTTC.

Notes on this clonotype: A read error is possible here, since a much larger clone lies one base away. Without the conserved terminal phenylalanine or tryptophan, this CDR3 likely stems from a read error. The chain joins TRBV6-1 to TRBJ2-7; D remains ambiguous. Per the germline V gene, CDR1 is MNHNS and CDR2 is SASEGT. This CDR3 region has 13 residues. V was shortened by 2 bases and J by 3 bases, with 8 bases between the two germline ends. CDR3 DNA: TGTGCCAGCAGTGAATTTGGAAGCTACGAGCAGTACCTC. It translates to CASSEFGSYEQYL.

A note on this clonotype: Since a much larger clone is just one base distant, this may be a read error. The J gene is TRBJ1-4, the V gene TRBV12-3 or TRBV12-4; 8 positions agree with TRBD1. This CDR3 spans 15 amino acids. Here the CDR3 DNA reads TGTGCCAGCAGTTTACGGACAGGGCGTAATGAAAAGCTGTTTTTT. This encodes CASSLRTGRNEKLFF.

Note on this clonotype: One end of the junction varies from germline; a read error may be responsible. The V gene is TRBV11-2, the J gene TRBJ2-7; TRBD2 matches 12 bases. The CDR3 covers 16 residues. The germline V gene has CDR1 SGHAT and CDR2 FQNNGV. The CDR3 sequence: CATSLGRGLAGYDQYF. CDR3 DNA: TGTGCCACCAGCTTGGGCCGTGGACTAGCGGGATACGATCAGTACTTC.